This T cell receptor beta chain was found in a study of PD-1 blockade in mismatch repair-deficient tumors. Study outcomes and limitations: Tumor-resident clones, often undetectable pretreatment in blood, expanded then contracted after pembrolizumab.

This clone appeared a few times. Its antigen is not known. Mismatch repair deficiency was confirmed in all patients, by PCR or immunohistochemistry. TCR sequencing covered a few patients who responded to pembrolizumab. TCRdb's table, derived via immunoSEQ multiplex PCR, lists solely in-frame clones and lacks some. This table holds approximately 50,000 clones, roughly 80% found once. V was cut by 0 bases and J by 3 bases, with 9 bases left in between. The CDR3 loop spans 15 amino acids. Germline CDR1 is LNHDA and CDR2 is SQIVND (reference sequence). The J gene is TRBJ1-5, the V gene TRBV19; D uncertain. The sample in question was peripheral blood, obtained 4 weeks after starting pembrolizumab. The receptor comes from an adult with mismatch repair-deficient cancer. CDR3 region: CASSIDFANNQPQHF. The CDR3 bases are TGTGCCAGTAGTATAGATTTCGCGAACAATCAGCCCCAGCATTTT.